This T cell receptor beta chain was recovered during a study of shared clonotypes between healthy human individuals. Trimming took 6 bases from V and 12 from J, leaving 14 bases between them. The CDR3 spans 12 residues. From germline, CDR1 is SNHLY and CDR2 FYNNEI. Measured with immunoSEQ multiplex PCR; TCRdb has only the in-frame clones, and not every one. The table records 2.5 million or so clones, 85% to 95% of them present only once. Sample: naive CD4+ T cells sorted from blood. As for subset: CD45RA+ positively selected. The gene calls are TRBV2 and TRBJ1-4; D ambiguous. This clonotype was sampled from a man between 18 and 29 years old in good health. The CDR3 here is CASRGISNQLFF. As DNA, the CDR3 is TGTGCCAGCAGGGGGATCAGTAACCAACTGTTTTTT.